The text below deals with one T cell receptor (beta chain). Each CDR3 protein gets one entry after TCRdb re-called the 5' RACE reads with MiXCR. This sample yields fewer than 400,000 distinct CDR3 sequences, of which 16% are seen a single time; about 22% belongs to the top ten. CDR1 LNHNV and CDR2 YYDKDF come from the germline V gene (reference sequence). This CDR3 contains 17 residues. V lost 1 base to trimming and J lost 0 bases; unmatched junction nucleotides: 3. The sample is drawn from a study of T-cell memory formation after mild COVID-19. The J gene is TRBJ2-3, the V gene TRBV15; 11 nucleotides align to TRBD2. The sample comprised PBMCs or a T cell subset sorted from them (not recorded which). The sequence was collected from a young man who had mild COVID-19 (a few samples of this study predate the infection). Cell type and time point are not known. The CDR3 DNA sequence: TGTGCCACCAGCAGAGGACTAGCGGGGAGTAGCACAGATACGCAGTATTTT. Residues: CATSRGLAGSSTDTQYF.